The sample holds a few counts of the clone carrying this T cell receptor beta chain. Distinct nucleotide sequences in the sample also encode this CDR3. This entry is derived from a study of T cells in localized non-small cell lung cancer. The CDR3 runs to 17 residues. The trim removed 1 base at V and 4 bases at J, leaving 4 bases unmatched. Germline V gene lookup returns CDR1 LNHNV and CDR2 YYDKDF (reference sequence). Repertoires were generated with immunoSEQ multiplex PCR, while TCRdb's copy carries only in-frame clones and drops some. The sample shows approximately 2,800 clones, 20% to 30% of them seen only once.

The source material was normal lung tissue next to the tumor, sampled before any cancer treatment. V is TRBV15 and J is TRBJ2-5, with TRBD2 matching 15 bases. This TCR was recovered from a male donor aged 60 or over with stage II lung adenocarcinoma. The CDR3 coding sequence is TGTGCCACCAGCAGAGTAGGACTAGCGGGGGGGGGAGAGACCCAGTACTTC. Its protein is CATSRVGLAGGGETQYF.